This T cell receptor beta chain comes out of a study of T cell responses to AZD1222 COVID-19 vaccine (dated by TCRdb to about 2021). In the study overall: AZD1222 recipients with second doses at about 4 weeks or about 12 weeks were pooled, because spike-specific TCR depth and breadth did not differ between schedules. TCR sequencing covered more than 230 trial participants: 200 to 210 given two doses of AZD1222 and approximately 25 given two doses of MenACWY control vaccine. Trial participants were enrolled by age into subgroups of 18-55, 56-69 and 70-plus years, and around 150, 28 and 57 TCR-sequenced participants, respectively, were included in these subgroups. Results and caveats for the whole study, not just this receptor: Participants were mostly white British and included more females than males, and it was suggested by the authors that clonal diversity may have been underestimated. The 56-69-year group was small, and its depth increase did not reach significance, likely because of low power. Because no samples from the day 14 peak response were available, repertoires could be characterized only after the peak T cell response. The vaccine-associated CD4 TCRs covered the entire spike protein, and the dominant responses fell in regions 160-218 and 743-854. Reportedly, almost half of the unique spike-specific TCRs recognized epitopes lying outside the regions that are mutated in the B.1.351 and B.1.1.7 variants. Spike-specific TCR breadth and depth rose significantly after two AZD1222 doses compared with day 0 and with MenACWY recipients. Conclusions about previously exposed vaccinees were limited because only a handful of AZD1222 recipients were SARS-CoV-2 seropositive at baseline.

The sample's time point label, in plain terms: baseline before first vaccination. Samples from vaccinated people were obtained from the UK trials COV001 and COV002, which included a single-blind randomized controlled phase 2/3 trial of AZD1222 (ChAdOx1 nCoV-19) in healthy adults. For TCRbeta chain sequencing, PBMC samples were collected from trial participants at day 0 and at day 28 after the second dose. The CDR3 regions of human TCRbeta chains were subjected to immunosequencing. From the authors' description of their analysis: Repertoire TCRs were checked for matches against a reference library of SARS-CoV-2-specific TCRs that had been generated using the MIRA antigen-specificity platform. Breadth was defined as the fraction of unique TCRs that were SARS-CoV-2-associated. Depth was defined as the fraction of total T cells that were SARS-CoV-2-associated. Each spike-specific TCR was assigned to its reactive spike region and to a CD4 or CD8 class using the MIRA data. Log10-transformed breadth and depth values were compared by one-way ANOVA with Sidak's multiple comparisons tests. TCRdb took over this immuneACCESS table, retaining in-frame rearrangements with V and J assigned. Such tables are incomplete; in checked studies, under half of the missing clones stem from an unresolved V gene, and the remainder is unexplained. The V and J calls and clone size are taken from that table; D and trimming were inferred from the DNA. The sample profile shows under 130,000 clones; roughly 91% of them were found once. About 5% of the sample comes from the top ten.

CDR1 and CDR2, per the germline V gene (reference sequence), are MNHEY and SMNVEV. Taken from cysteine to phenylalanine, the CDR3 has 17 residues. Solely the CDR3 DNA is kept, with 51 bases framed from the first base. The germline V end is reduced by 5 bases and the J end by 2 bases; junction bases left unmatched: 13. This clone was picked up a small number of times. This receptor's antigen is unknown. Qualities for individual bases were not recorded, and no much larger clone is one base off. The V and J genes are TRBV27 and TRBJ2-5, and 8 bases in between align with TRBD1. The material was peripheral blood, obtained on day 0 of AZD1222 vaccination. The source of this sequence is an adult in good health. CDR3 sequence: CASSPLLQGVGQETQYF. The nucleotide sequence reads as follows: TGTGCCAGCAGTCCTCTATTACAGGGGGTAGGGCAAGAGACCCAGTACTTC.